This TCR beta chain came from a study of blood T cell repertoires in COVID-19. On the study more broadly: Italy, Spain and the United States were the sources of the convalescent and acute COVID-19 samples. Sources were T cells, B-cell-depleted T cells, or PBMCs; the material itself was cDNA or gDNA.

Study processing details: Amplification of reference gene primers was used by the study to estimate nucleated cell counts. Libraries were prepared by immunoSEQ multiplex PCR; TCRdb keeps only in-frame clonotypes and omits some of them. The V and J calls and clone size were taken over from that table, and D and trimming were inferred from the DNA. This table holds 150,000 or so clones, 79% found once. This CDR3 is 17 amino acids long. Germline V lookup: CDR1 SSHAT, CDR2 FNYEAQ (reference sequence). Recruited during active infection, patients (from Seattle) were subsequently followed longitudinally. Concerning this clone itself: The junction does not match germline at one end; this may be a read error.

Material: peripheral blood. The clonotype originates from a woman in her sixties with COVID-19, enrolled during active disease. The V and J genes are TRBV7-7 and TRBJ2-3, with 14 bases matching TRBD2. DNA for the CDR3: TGTGCTAGCAGCCCCGGACTAGCGGGGGGCGCCACAGATACGCAGTATTTT. Translating it yields CASSPGLAGGATDTQYF.